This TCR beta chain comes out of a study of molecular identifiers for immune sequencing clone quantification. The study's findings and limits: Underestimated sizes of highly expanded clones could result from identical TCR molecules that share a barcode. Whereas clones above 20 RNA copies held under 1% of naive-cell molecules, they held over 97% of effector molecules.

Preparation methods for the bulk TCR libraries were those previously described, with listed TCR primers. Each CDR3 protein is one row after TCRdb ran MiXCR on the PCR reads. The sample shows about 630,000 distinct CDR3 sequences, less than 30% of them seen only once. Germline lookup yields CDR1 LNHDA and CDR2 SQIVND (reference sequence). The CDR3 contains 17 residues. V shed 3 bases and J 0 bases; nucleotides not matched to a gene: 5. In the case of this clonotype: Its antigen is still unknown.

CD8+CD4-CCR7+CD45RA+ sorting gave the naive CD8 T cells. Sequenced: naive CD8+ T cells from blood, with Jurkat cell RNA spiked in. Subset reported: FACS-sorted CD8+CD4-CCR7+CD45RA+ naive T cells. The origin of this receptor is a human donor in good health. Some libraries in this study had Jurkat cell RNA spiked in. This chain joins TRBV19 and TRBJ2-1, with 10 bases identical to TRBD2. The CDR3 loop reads CASSMGSGGFSYNEQFF. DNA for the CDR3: TGTGCCAGTAGTATGGGTAGCGGGGGGTTCTCCTACAATGAGCAGTTCTTC. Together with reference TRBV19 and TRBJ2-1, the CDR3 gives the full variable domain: DGGITQSPKYLFRKEGQNVTLSCEQNLNHDAMYWYRQDPGQGLRLIYYSQIVNDFQKGDIAEGYSVSREKKESFPLTVTSAQKNPTAFYLCASSMGSGGFSYNEQFFGPGTRLTVL.